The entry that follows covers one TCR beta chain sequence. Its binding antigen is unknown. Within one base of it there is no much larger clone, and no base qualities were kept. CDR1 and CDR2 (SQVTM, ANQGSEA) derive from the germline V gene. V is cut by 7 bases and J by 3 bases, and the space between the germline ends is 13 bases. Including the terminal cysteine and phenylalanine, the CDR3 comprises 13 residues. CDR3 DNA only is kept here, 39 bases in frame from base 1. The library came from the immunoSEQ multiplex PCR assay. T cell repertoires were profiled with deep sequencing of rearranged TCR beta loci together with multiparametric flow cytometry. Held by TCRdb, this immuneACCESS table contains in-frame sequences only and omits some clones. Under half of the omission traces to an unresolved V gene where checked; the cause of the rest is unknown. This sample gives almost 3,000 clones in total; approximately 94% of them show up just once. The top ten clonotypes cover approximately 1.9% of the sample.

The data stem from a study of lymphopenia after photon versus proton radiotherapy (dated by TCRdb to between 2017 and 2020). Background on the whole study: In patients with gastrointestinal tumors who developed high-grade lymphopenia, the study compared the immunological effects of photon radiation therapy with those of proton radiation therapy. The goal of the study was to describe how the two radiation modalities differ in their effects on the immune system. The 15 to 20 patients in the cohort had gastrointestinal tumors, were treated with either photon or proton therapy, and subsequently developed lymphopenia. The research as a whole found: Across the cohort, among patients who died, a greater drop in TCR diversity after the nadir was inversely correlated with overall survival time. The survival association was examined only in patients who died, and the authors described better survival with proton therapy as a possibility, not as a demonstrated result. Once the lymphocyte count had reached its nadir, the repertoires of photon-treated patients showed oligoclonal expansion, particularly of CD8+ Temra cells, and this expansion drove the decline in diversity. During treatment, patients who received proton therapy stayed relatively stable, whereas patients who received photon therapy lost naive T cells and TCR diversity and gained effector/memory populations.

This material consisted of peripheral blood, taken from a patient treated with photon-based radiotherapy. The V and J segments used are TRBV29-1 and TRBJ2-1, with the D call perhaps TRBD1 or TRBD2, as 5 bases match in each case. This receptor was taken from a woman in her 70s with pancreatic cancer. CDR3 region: CSGSGRLYNEQFF. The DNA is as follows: TGCAGCGGATCGGGACGGCTCTACAATGAGCAGTTCTTC.